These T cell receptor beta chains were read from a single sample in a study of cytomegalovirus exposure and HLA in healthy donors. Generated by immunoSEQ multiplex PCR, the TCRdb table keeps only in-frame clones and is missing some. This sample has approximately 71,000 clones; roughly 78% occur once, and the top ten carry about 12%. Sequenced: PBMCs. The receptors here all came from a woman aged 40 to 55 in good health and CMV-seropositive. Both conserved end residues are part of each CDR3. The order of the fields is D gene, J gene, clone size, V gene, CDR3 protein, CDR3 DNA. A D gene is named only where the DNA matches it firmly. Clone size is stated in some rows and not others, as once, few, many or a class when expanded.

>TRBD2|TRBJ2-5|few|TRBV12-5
CASGPGMTSGGGYQETQYF
TGTGCTAGTGGTCCGGGTATGACTAGCGGGGGGGGGTACCAAGAGACCCAGTACTTC
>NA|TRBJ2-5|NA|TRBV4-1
CASSLTGRGAQYF
TGCGCCAGCAGCCTCACAGGGAGGGGGGCCCAGTACTTC
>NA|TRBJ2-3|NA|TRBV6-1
CASSQRNTQYF
TGTGCCAGCAGCCAGAGGAACACGCAGTATTTT
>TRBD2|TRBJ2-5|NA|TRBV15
CATSREKLSGSGGTQYF
TGTGCCACCAGCAGAGAAAAACTTAGCGGGAGCGGAGGGACCCAGTACTTC
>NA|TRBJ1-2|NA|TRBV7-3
CASSLTGSQGTSGYTF
TGTGCCAGCAGCTTAACGGGTTCTCAGGGAACTTCTGGCTACACCTTC
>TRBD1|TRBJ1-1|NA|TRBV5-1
CASSFDRDTEAFF
TGCGCCAGCAGCTTTGACAGGGACACTGAAGCTTTCTTT
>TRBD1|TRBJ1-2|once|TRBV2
CASNQQGEAGYTF
TGTGCCAGCAACCAACAGGGGGAGGCTGGCTACACCTTC
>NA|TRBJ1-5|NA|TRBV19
CASSIEAGGNQPQHF
TGTGCCAGTAGTATAGAGGCAGGGGGCAATCAGCCCCAGCATTTT
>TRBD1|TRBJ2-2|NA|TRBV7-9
CASSTRTGQSSGELFF
TGTGCCAGCAGCACCAGGACAGGGCAGAGTTCCGGGGAGCTGTTTTTT
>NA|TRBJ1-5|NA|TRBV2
CASTGYRSNQPQHF
TGTGCCAGTACAGGGTATAGGAGCAATCAGCCCCAGCATTTT
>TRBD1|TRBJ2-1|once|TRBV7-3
CASSKTGAAYNEQFF
TGTGCCAGCAGCAAGACAGGGGCGGCCTACAATGAGCAGTTCTTC
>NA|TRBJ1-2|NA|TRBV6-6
CASSYRFAAQGGYTF
TGTGCCAGCAGTTATAGGTTCGCGGCCCAAGGCGGCTACACCTTC
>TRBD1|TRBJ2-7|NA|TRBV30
CAWNVGTGVGEQYF
TGTGCCTGGAATGTCGGGACAGGGGTCGGGGAGCAGTACTTC
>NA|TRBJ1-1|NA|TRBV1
CTSSQPPRQGENTEAFF
TGCACCAGCAGCCAACCTCCCAGACAGGGGGAGAACACTGAAGCTTTCTTT
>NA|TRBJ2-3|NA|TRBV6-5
CAASRGTDTQYF
TGTGCCGCCTCTCGAGGCACAGATACGCAGTATTTT
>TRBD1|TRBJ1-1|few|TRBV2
CASSVQGAWTEAFF
TGTGCCAGCAGTGTTCAGGGGGCGTGGACTGAAGCTTTCTTT
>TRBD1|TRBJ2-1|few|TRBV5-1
CASSWHQDRGKTEQFF
TGCGCCAGCAGCTGGCACCAAGACAGGGGAAAAACGGAGCAGTTCTTC
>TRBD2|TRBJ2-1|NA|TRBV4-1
CASSDSGGASYNEQFF
TGCGCCAGCAGCGATAGCGGGGGGGCCTCCTACAATGAGCAGTTCTTC
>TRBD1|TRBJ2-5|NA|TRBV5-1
CASSGGTGPQETQYF
TGCGCCAGCAGCGGGGGGACAGGTCCGCAAGAGACCCAGTACTTC
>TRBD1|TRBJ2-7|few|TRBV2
CASSEDRGAEQYF
TGTGCCAGCAGTGAGGACAGGGGAGCCGAGCAGTACTTC
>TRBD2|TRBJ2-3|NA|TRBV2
CASRERLAGTDTQYF
TGTGCCAGCAGGGAACGACTAGCGGGCACAGATACGCAGTATTTT
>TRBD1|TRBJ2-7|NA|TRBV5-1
CASSLQGAGHEQYF
TGCGCCAGCAGCTTACAGGGGGCTGGCCACGAGCAGTACTTC
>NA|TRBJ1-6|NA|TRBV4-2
CASSQDSFPPTLHF
TGTGCCAGCAGCCAAGATAGTTTCCCCCCAACCCTCCACTTT
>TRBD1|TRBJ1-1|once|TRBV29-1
CSVENTGGPGNTEAFF
TGCAGCGTTGAGAATACAGGGGGACCGGGAAACACTGAAGCTTTCTTT
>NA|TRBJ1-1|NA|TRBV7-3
CASSLGQPNTEAFF
TGTGCCAGCAGCTTAGGACAGCCGAACACTGAAGCTTTCTTT
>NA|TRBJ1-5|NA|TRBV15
CATSAHPNQPQHF
TGTGCCACCAGCGCACATCCTAATCAGCCCCAGCATTTT
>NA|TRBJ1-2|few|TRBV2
CASSEGGGNSGYTF
TGTGCCAGCAGTGAGGGCGGGGGAAACAGTGGCTACACCTTC
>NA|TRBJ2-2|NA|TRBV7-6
CASSLAPGPNTGELFF
TGTGCCAGCAGCTTAGCCCCAGGGCCAAACACCGGGGAGCTGTTTTTT
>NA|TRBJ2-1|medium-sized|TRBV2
CASSEGLNSYNEQFF
TGTGCCAGCAGTGAGGGACTGAACTCCTACAATGAGCAGTTCTTC
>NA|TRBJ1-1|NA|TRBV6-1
CASSESGSPEAFF
TGTGCCAGCAGTGAATCGGGGAGCCCTGAAGCTTTCTTT
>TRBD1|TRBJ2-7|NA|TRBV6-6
CASRAGQGYEQYF
TGTGCCAGCAGAGCCGGACAGGGGTACGAGCAGTACTTC
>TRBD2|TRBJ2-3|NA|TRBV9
CASSVTSRTEQDTQYF
TGTGCCAGCAGCGTGACTAGCAGGACGGAGCAAGATACGCAGTATTTT
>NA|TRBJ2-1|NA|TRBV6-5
CASTQAPQRNEQFF
TGTGCCAGCACTCAAGCACCGCAGCGTAATGAGCAGTTCTTC
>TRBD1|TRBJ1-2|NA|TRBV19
CASSISPSEGQGISGYTF
TGTGCCAGTAGTATCTCCCCCAGCGAAGGACAGGGAATCTCTGGCTACACCTTC
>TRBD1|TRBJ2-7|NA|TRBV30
CAWSTGGYEQYF
TGTGCCTGGAGTACAGGGGGATACGAGCAGTACTTC
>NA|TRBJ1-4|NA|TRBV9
CASRGHFNEKLFF
TGTGCCAGCCGCGGACACTTTAATGAAAAACTGTTTTTT
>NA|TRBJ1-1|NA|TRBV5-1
CASSLGSAGEAFF
TGCGCCAGCAGCTTGGGTTCGGCAGGGGAAGCTTTCTTT
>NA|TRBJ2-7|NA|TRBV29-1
CSVETDAYEQYF
TGCAGCGTTGAGACAGATGCCTACGAGCAGTACTTC
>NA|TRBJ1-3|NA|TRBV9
CASSSLRGGSSGNTIYF
TGTGCCAGCAGCTCACTTCGAGGGGGTAGCTCTGGAAACACCATATATTTT
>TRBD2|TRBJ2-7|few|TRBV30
CAWSGGLEGEQYF
TGTGCCTGGAGTGGGGGACTAGAGGGCGAGCAGTACTTC
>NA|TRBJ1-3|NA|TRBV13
CASSPGEASGNTIYF
TGTGCCAGCAGCCCTGGAGAAGCCTCTGGAAACACCATATATTTT